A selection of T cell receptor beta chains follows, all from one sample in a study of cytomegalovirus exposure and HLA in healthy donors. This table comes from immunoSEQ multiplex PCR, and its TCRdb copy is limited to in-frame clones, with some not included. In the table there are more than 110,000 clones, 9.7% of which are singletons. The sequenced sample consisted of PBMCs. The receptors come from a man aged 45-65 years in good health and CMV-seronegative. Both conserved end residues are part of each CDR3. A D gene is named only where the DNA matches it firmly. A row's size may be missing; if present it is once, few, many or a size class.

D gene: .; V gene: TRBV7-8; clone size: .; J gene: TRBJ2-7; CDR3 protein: CASSFRGGYEQYF; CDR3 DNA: TGTGCCAGCAGCTTCCGGGGTGGGTACGAGCAGTACTTC
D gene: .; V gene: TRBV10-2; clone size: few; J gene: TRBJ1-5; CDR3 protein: CASRTTASNQPQHF; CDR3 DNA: TGCGCCAGCAGGACGACAGCAAGCAATCAGCCCCAGCATTTT
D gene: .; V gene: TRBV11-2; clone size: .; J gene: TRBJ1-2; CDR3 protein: CASSLVGPAGDGYTF; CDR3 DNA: TGTGCCAGCAGCTTAGTCGGTCCGGCAGGGGATGGCTACACCTTC
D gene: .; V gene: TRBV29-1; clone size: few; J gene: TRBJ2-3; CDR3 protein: CSVEDPQGLDTQYF; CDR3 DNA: TGCAGCGTTGAAGATCCGCAGGGGCTGGATACGCAGTATTTT
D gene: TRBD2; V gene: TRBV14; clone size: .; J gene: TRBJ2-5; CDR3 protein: CASSQLGAGGQETQYF; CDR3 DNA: TGTGCCAGCAGCCAACTTGGAGCGGGGGGACAAGAGACCCAGTACTTC
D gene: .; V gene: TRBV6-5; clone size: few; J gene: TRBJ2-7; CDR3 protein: CASSYSPLYEQYF; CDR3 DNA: TGTGCCAGCAGTTACTCCCCCCTATACGAGCAGTACTTC
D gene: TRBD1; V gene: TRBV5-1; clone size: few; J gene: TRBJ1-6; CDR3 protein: CASRGTGEDAPLHF; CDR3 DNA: TGCGCCAGCAGGGGGACAGGGGAGGATGCACCCCTCCACTTT
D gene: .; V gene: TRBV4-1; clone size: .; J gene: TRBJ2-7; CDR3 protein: CASSQASDSTYEQYF; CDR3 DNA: TGCGCCAGCAGCCAAGCGTCCGACAGCACCTACGAGCAGTACTTC
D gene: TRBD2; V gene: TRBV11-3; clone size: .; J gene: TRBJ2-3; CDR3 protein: CASNTQRGTQYF; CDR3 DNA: TGTGCCAGCAACACCCAGCGGGGAACGCAGTATTTT
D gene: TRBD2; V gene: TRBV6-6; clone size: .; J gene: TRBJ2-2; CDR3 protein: CASSSSGLAGSGELFF; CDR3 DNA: TGTGCCAGCAGTTCCTCGGGACTAGCGGGGTCCGGGGAGCTGTTTTTT
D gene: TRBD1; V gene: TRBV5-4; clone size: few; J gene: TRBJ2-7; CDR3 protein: CASSLPGQKSYEQYF; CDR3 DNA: TGTGCCAGCAGCTTACCGGGACAGAAATCCTACGAGCAGTACTTC
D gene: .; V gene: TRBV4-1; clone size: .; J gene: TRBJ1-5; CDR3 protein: CASSQFRQSNQPQHF; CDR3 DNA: TGCGCCAGCAGCCAATTCAGGCAAAGCAATCAGCCCCAGCATTTT
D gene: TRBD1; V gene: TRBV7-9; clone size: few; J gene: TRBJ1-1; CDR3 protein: CASSPGGSNTEAFF; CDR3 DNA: TGTGCCAGCAGCCCAGGGGGCTCGAACACTGAAGCTTTCTTT
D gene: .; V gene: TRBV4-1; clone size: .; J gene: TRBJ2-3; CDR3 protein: CASSQGRGIFEGREYF; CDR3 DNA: TGCGCCAGCAGCCAAGGGAGGGGTATCTTTGAAGGTAGGGAGTATTTT
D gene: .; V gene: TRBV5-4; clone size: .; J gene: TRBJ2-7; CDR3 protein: CASTPGTSFSEQYF; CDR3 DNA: TGTGCCAGCACCCCGGGCACTAGCTTCTCCGAGCAGTACTTC
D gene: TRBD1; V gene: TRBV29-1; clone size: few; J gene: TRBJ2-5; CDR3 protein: CSHQGGDRVQETQYF; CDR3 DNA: TGCAGCCATCAGGGCGGGGACAGGGTTCAAGAGACCCAGTACTTC
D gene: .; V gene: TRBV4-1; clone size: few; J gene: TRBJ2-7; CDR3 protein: CASSQSPPGGATYEQYF; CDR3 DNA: TGCGCCAGCAGCCAATCCCCTCCCGGCGGGGCCACCTACGAGCAGTACTTC
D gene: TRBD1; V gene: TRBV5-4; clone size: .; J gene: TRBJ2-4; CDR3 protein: CATRTGALAKNIQYF; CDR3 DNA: TGTGCCACCCGGACAGGGGCCTTGGCCAAAAACATTCAGTACTTC
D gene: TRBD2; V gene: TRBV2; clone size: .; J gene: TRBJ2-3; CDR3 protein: CASRGSGGPTDTQYF; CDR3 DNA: TGTGCCAGCAGAGGTAGCGGGGGCCCCACAGATACGCAGTATTTT
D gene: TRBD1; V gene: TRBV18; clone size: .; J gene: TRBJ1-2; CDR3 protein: CASSPQLPDRGANYGYTF; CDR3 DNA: TGTGCCAGCTCACCACAATTGCCGGACAGGGGAGCTAACTATGGCTACACCTTC
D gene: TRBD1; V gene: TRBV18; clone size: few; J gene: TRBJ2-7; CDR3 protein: CASQGQLSYEQYF; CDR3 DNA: TGTGCCAGCCAGGGACAGCTGTCCTACGAGCAGTACTTC
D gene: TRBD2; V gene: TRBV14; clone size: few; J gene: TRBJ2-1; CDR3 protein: CASSHLRLAGPSIYNEQFF; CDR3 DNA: TGTGCCAGCAGCCATTTAAGGCTAGCGGGGCCCTCCATTTACAATGAGCAGTTCTTC
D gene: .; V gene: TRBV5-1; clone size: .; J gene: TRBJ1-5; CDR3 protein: CASSLEGGNQPQHF; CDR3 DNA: TGCGCCAGCAGCTTGGAAGGGGGCAATCAGCCCCAGCATTTT
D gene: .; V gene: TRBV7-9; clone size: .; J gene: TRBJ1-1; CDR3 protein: CASSLFSGNTEAFF; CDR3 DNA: TGTGCCAGCAGCTTATTTTCCGGGAACACTGAAGCTTTCTTT
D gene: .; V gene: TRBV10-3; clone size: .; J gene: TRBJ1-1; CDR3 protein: CAISEARGGGMNTEAFF; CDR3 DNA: TGTGCCATCAGTGAGGCCCGGGGTGGGGGGATGAACACTGAAGCTTTCTTT
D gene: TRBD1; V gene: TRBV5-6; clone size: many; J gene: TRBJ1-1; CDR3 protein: CASSLDGTGYPGAFF; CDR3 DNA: TGTGCCAGCAGCTTGGACGGGACAGGGTACCCTGGAGCTTTCTTT
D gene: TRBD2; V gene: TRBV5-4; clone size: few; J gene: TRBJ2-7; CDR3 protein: CASSFGLAREQYF; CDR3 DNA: TGTGCCAGCAGCTTCGGACTAGCGCGGGAGCAGTACTTC
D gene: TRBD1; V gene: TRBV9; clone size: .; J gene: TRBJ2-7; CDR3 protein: CASSPGDRGWYEQYF; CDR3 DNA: TGTGCCAGCAGCCCAGGGGACAGGGGATGGTACGAGCAGTACTTC
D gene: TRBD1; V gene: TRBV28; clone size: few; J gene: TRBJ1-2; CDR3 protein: CASRGQEVTNYGYTF; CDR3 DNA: TGTGCCAGCAGGGGACAGGAGGTAACTAACTATGGCTACACCTTC
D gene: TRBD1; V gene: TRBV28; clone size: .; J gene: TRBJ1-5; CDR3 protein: CATPGQGNQPQHF; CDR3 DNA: TGTGCCACCCCGGGACAGGGCAATCAGCCCCAGCATTTT
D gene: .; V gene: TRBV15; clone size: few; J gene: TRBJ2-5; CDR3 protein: CATKGTNFQETQYF; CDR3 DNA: TGTGCCACCAAGGGGACAAACTTCCAAGAGACCCAGTACTTC
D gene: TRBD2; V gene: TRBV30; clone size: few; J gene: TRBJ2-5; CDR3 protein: CAWSLRTSGSLKETQYF; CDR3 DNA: TGTGCCTGGAGCCTTCGGACTAGCGGGAGTCTTAAAGAGACCCAGTACTTC
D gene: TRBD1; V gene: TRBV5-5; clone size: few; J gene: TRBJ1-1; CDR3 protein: CASSLGLRGTGFVEAFF; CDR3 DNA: TGTGCCAGCAGCTTGGGCCTAAGGGGGACAGGGTTTGTGGAAGCTTTCTTT
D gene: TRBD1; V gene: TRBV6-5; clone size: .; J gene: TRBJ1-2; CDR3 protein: CASRQPGTDYGYTF; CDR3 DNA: TGTGCCAGCAGGCAGCCCGGGACAGACTATGGCTACACCTTC
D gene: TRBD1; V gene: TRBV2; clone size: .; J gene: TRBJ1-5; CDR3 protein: CASNDGRGGQPQHF; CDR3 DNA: TGTGCCAGCAACGACGGCCGAGGGGGCCAGCCCCAGCATTTT
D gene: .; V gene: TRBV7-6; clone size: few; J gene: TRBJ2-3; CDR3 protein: CASSSARAGYQADTQYF; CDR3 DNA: TGTGCCAGCAGCTCTGCCCGGGCAGGGTATCAAGCAGATACGCAGTATTTT
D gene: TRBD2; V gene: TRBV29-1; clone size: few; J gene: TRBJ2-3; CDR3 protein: CSVDFMWSGGGVADTQYF; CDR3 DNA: TGCAGCGTTGACTTCATGTGGAGCGGGGGGGGCGTCGCAGATACGCAGTATTTT
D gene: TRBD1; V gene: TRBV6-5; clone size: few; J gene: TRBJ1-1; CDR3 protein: CASSRRQGAGEAFF; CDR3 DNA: TGTGCCAGCAGTCGACGACAGGGGGCGGGAGAAGCTTTCTTT
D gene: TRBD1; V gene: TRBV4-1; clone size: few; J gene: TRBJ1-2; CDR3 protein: CASSQDRGRDYGYTF; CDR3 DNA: TGCGCCAGCAGCCAAGACAGGGGGCGCGACTATGGCTACACCTTC
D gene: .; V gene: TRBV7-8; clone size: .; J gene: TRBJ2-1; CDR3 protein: CASSLLSGRGEQFF; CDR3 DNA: TGTGCCAGCAGCTTACTAAGCGGGCGAGGGGAGCAGTTCTTC
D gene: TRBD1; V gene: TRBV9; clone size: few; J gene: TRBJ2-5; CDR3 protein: CASSVGTAQETQYF; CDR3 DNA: TGTGCCAGCAGCGTCGGGACAGCTCAAGAGACCCAGTACTTC
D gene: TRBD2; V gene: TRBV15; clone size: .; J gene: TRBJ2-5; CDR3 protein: CATSRGRGGGQETQYF; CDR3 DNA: TGTGCCACCAGCAGAGGACGTGGCGGGGGCCAAGAGACCCAGTACTTC
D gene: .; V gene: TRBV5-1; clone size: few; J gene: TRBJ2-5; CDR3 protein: CASSLEWSGQETQYF; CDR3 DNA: TGCGCCAGCAGCTTGGAATGGTCAGGGCAAGAGACCCAGTACTTC
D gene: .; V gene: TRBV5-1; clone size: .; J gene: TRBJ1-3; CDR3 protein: CASSLDRLGTSSGNTIYF; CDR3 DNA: TGCGCCAGCAGCTTGGACAGGCTGGGCACCAGCTCTGGAAACACCATATATTTT
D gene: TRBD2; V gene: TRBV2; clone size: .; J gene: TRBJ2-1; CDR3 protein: CASSEGLAVNEQFF; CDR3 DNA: TGTGCCAGCAGTGAGGGACTAGCGGTCAATGAGCAGTTCTTC
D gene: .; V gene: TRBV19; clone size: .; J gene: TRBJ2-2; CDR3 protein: CASSPRTSTGELFF; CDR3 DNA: TGTGCCAGTAGTCCAAGAACTAGCACCGGGGAGCTGTTTTTT
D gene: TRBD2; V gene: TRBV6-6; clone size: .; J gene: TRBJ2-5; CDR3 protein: CASRPPGTTQETQYF; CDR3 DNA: TGTGCCAGCAGACCCCCTGGGACTACACAAGAGACCCAGTACTTC
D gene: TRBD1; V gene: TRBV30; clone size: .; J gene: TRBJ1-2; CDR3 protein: CAWSAGTVSNYGYTF; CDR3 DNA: TGTGCCTGGAGTGCGGGGACAGTTTCTAACTATGGCTACACCTTC
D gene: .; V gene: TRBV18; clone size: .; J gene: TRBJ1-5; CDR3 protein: CASSPAGRDQPQHF; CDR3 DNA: TGTGCCAGCTCACCCGCGGGGCGAGATCAGCCCCAGCATTTT